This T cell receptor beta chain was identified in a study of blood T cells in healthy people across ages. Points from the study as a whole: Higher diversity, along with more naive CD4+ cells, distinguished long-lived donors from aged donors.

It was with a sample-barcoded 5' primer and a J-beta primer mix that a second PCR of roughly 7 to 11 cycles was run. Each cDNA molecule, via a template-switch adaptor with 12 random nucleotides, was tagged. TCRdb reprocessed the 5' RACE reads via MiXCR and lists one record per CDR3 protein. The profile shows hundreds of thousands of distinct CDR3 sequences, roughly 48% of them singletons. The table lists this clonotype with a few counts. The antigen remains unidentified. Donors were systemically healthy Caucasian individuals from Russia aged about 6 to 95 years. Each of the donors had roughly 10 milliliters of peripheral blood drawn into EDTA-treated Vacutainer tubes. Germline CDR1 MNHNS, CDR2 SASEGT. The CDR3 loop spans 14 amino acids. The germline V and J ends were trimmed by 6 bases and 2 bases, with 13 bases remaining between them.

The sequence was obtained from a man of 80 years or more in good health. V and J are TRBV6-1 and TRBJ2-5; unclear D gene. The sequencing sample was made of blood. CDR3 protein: CASSSWTTQETQYF. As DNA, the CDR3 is TGTGCCAGCAGCTCTTGGACCACTCAAGAGACCCAGTACTTC.